The TCR beta chain described here comes from a study of blood T cells in healthy people across ages. Points from the study as a whole: More naive CD4+ cells and higher diversity marked long-lived donors relative to aged donors.

With respect to this clonotype: Its specificity is not known. The junction and the germline gene differ at one end; a read error may be behind it.

The CDR3 runs 13 residues. From germline, CDR1 is SSHAT and CDR2 FNYEAQ (reference sequence). Alongside a J-beta primer mix, a sample-barcoded 5' primer served in a second PCR lasting about 7 to 11 cycles. Each cDNA was tagged by a template-switch adaptor containing 12 random nucleotides. Researchers report that each sample yielded at least 2.5 million CDR3-containing paired-end reads. TCRdb redid the calling of the 5' RACE reads with MiXCR, one entry per CDR3 protein. The sample yields approximately 1,700,000 distinct CDR3 sequences, roughly 43% seen once. This chain connects TRBV7-7 to TRBJ2-1, with D possibly called TRBD1 or TRBD2 (5 bases each). The material sequenced was blood. The receptor's source is a human donor in good health. The CDR3 nucleotides read TGTGCTAGCAGCTTAGGAGGCCAAGGGGATCAGTTCTTC. This gives the protein CASSLGGQGDQFF.